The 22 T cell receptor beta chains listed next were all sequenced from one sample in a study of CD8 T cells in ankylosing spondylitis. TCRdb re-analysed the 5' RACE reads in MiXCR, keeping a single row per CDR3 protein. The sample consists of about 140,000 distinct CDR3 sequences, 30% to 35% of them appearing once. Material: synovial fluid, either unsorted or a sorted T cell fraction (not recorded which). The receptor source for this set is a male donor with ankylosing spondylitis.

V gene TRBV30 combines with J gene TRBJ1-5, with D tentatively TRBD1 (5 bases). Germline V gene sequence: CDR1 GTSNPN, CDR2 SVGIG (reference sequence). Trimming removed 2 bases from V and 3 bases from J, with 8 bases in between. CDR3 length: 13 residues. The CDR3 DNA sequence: TGTGCCTGGAGTCCAGGGTCCAATCAGCCCCAGCATTTT. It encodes CAWSPGSNQPQHF. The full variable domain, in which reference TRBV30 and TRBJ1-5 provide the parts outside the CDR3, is SQTIHQWPATLVQPVGSPLSLECTVEGTSNPNLYWYRQAAGRGLQLLFYSVGIGQISSEVPQNLSASRPQDRQFILSSKKLLLSDSGFYLCAWSPGSNQPQHFGDGTRLSIL.

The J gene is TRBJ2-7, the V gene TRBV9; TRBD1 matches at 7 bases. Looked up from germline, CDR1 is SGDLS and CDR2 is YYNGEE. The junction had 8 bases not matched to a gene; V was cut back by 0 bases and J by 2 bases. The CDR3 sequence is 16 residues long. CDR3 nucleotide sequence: TGTGCCAGCAGCGTAGCTCCCGGGACAGATCCCTACGAGCAGTACTTC. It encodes CASSVAPGTDPYEQYF.

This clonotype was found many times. The CDR3 nucleotides read TGTGCCAGCAGTTTATACCCCCTGTCGGGGGCAAGGGGCTACACCTTC. Its protein product is CASSLYPLSGARGYTF. This chain joins TRBV28 and TRBJ1-2; perhaps TRBD1 as D (6 bases). V was shortened by 1 base and J by 8 bases, with 20 bases between the two germline ends. The CDR3 runs 16 residues. CDR1 is MDHEN and CDR2 is SYDVKM in the germline V gene.

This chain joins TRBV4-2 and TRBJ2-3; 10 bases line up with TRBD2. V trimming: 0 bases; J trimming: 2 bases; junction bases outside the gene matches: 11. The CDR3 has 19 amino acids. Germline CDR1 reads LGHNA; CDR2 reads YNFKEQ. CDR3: CASSQEALVTSGYTDTQYF. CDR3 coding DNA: TGTGCCAGCAGCCAAGAAGCGTTAGTGACTAGCGGGTACACAGATACGCAGTATTTT.

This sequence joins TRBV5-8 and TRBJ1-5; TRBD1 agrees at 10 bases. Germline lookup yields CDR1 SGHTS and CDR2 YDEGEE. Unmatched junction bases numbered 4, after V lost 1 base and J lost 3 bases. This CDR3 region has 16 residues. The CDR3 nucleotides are TGTGCCAGCAGCTTGTTTGGACAGGGGGACAATCAGCCCCAGCATTTT. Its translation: CASSLFGQGDNQPQHF.

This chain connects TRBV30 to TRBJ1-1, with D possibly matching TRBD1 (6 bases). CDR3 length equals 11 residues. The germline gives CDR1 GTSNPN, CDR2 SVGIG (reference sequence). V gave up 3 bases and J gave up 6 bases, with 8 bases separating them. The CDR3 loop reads CAWREGAEAFF. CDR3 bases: TGTGCCTGGAGGGAGGGGGCTGAAGCTTTCTTT.

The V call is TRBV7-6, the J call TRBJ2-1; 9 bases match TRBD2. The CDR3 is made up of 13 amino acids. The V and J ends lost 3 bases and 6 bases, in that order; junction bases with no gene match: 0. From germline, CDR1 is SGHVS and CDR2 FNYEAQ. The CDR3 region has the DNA TGTGCCAGCAGCTTTAGCGGGGGCAATGAGCAGTTCTTC. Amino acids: CASSFSGGNEQFF.

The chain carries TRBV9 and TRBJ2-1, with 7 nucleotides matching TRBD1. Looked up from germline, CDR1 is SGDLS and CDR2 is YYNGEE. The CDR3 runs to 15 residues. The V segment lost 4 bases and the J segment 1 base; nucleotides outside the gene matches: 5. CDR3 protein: CASSLLGQSYNEQFF. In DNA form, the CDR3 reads TGTGCCAGCAGCCTCCTGGGACAGTCCTACAATGAGCAGTTCTTC. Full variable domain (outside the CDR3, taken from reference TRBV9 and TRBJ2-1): DSGVTQTPKHLITATGQRVTLRCSPRSGDLSVYWYQQSLDQGLQFLIQYYNGEERAKGNILERFSAQQFPDLHSELNLSSLELGDSALYFCASSLLGQSYNEQFFGPGTRLTVL.

This chain's CDR3 is CASSFPRTGNQETQYF. CDR3 coding DNA: TGTGCCAGCAGTTTTCCCCGGACGGGGAACCAAGAGACCCAGTACTTC. The chain joins TRBV12-3 or TRBV12-4 to TRBJ2-5, with D perhaps TRBD2 (5 bases). The CDR3 loop spans 16 amino acids. Trimming removed 3 bases from V and 0 bases from J, with 14 bases in between.

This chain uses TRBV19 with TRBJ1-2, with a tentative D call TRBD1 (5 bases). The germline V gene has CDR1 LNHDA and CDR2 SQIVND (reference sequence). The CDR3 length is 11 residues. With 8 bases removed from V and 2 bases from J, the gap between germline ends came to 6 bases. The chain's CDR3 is CASGTNYGYTF. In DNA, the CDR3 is TGTGCCAGTGGGACGAACTATGGCTACACCTTC.

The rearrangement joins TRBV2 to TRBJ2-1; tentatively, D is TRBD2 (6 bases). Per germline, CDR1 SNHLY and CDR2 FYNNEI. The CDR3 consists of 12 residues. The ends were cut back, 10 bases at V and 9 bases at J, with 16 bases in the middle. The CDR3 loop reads CATRRAGSEQFF. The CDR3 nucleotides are TGTGCCACCAGGAGGGCCGGTAGTGAGCAGTTCTTC.

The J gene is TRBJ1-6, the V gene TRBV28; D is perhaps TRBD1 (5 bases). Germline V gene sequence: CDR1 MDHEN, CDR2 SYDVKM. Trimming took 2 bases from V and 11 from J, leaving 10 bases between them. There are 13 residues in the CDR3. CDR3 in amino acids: CASSLDQGTPLHF. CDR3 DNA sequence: TGTGCCAGCAGTTTAGATCAGGGTACACCCCTCCACTTT.

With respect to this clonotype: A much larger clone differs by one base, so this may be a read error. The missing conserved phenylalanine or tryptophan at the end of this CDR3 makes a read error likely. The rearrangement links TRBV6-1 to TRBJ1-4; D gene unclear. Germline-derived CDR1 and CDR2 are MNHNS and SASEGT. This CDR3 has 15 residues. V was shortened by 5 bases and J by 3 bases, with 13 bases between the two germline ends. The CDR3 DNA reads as TGTGCCAGCAGTCGGAGGAACGAGGCTAATGAAAAACTGTTTCTT. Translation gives CASSRRNEANEKLFL.

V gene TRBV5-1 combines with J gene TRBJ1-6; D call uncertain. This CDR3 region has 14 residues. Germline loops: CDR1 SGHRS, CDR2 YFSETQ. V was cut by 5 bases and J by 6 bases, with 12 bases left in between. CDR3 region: CASREGSINSPLHF. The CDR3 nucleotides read TGCGCCAGCAGGGAAGGGTCGATTAATTCACCCCTCCACTTT.

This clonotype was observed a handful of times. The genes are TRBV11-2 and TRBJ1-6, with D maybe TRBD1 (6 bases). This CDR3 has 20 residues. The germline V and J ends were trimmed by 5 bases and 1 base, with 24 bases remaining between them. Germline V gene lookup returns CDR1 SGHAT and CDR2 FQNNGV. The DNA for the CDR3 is TGTGCCAGCAGCCCCCGGACAGTCTCTCGGTTTGAATCCTATAATTCACCCCTCCACTTT. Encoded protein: CASSPRTVSRFESYNSPLHF.

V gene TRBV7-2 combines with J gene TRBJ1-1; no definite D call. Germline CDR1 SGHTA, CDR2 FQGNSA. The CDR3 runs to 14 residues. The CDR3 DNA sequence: TGTGGCAACAGCCGTCCGGGGAAGAACACTGAAGCTTTCTTT. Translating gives CGNSRPGKNTEAFF.

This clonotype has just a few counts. The CDR3 reads CASSPGSQANSPLHF. As DNA, the CDR3 is TGTGCCAGCTCACCAGGTTCGCAGGCTAATTCACCCCTCCACTTT. The chain couples TRBV18 to TRBJ1-6; D is ambiguous. V gave up 2 bases and J gave up 6 bases, with 11 bases separating them. Germline CDR1 is KGHSH and CDR2 is LQKENI. The CDR3 has 15 amino acids.

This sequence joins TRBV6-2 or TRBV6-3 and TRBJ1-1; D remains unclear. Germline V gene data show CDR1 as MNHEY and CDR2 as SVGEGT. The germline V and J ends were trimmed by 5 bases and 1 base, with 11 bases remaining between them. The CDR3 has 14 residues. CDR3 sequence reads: CASSKGRKNTEAFF. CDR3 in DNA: TGTGCCAGCAGTAAAGGAAGAAAGAACACTGAAGCTTTCTTT.

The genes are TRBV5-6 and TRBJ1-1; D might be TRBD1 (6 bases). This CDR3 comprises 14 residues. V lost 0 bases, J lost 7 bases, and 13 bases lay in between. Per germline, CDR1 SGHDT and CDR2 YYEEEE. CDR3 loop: CASSLDGGGIEAFF. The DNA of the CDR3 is TGTGCCAGCAGCTTGGACGGGGGCGGTATTGAAGCTTTCTTT.

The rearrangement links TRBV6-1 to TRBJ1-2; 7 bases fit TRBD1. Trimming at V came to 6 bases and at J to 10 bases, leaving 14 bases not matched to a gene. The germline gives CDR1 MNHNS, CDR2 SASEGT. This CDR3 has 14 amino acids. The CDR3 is CASRGGTDTSDYTF. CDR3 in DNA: TGTGCCAGCAGGGGGGGGACAGACACGTCTGACTACACCTTC.

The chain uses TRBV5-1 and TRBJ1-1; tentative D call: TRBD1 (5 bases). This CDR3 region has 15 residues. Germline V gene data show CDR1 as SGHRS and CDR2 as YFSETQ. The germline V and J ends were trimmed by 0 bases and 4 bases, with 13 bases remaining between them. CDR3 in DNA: TGCGCCAGCAGCTTGGAGGGACGGGGGATCACTGAAGCTTTCTTT. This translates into CASSLEGRGITEAFF.

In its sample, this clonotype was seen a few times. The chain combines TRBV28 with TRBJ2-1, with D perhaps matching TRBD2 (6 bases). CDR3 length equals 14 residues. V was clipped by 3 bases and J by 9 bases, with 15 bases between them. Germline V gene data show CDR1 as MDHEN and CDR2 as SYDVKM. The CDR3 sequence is CASSFPVPGGEQFF. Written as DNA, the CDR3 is TGTGCCAGCAGTTTTCCGGTTCCCGGGGGTGAGCAGTTCTTC. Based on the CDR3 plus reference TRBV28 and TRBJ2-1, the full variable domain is DVKVTQSSRYLVKRTGEKVFLECVQDMDHENMFWYRQDPGLGLRLIYFSYDVKMKEKGDIPEGYSVSREKKERFSLILESASTNQTSMYLCASSFPVPGGEQFFGPGTRLTVL.